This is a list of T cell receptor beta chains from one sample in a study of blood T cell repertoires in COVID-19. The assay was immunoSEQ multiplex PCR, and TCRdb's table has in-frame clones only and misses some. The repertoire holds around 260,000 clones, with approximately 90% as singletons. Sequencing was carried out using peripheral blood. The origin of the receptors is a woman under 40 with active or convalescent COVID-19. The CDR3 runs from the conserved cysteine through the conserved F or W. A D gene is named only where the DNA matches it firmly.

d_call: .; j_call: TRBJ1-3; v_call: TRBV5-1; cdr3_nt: TGCGCCAGCAGCTTGGCCGGGGGAACTGGAAACACCATATATTTT; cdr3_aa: CASSLAGGTGNTIYF
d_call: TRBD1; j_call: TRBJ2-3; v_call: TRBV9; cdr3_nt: TGTGCCAGCAGCGCCCAGGACAGGGGGCCATCCATAACAGATACGCAGTATTTT; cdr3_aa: CASSAQDRGPSITDTQYF
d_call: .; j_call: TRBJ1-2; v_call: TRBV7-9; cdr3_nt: TGTGCCAGCAGCTTAGAAGGGTGGAGGGGCTACACCTTC; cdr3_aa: CASSLEGWRGYTF
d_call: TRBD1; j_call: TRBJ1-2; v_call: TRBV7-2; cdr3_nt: TGTGCCAGCACCCCCTGGGGGGTACAGGGGTATGGCTACACCTTC; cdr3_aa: CASTPWGVQGYGYTF
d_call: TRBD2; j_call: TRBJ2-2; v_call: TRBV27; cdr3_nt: TGTGCCAGCAGTTTAAGAGCGGGGGGCGGGACCGGGGAGCTGTTTTTT; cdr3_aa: CASSLRAGGGTGELFF
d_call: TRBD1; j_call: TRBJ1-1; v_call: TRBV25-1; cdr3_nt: TGTGCCAGCAGCAGGGGGCCGGGCACTGAAGCTTTCTTT; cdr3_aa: CASSRGPGTEAFF
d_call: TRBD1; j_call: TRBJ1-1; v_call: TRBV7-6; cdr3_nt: TGTGCCAGCAGCCGGCGTAACACAGGGGACACTGAAGCTTTCTTT; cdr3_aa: CASSRRNTGDTEAFF
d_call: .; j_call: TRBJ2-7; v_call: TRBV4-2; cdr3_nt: TGTGCCAGCACCACCAGGGGACAAGGGGAAGACGAGCAGTACTTC; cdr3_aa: CASTTRGQGEDEQYF
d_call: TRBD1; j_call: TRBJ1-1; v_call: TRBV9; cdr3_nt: TGTGCCAGCAGCGTATCCAGGGGGAGCACTGAAGCTTTCTTT; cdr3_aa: CASSVSRGSTEAFF
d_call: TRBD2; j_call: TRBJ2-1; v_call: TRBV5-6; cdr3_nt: TGTGCCAGCAGGGAGGGACTAGCGGGCTCCTACAATGAGCAGTTCTTC; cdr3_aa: CASREGLAGSYNEQFF
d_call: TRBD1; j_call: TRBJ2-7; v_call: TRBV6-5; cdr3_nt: TGTGCCAGCAGTTACCGACAGGGCTTGGGGATCTACGAGCAGTACTTC; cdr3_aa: CASSYRQGLGIYEQYF
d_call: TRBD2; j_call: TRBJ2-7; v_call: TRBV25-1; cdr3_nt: TGTGCCAGCAGGACTAGCGGGACCCGCGGGGAGCAGTACTTC; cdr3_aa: CASRTSGTRGEQYF
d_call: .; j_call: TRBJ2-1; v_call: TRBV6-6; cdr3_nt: TGTGCCAGCAGTAGCCGTTACAATGAGCAGTTCTTC; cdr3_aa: CASSSRYNEQFF
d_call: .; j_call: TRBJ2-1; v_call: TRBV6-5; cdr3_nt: TGTGCCAGCACTAACTGGACGCGGGGTGCGAATGAGCAGTTCTTC; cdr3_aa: CASTNWTRGANEQFF
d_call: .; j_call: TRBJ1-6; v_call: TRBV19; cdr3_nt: TGTGCCAGTAGTATGAGGGTTCTTAATTCACCCCTCCACTTT; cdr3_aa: CASSMRVLNSPLHF
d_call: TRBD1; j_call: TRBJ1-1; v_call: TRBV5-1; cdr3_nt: TGCGCCAGCAGCTTGGGGAAGGACAGGCTAAACACTGAAGCTTTCTTT; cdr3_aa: CASSLGKDRLNTEAFF
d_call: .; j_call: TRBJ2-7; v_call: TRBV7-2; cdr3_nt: TGTGCCGGCTACTCGACTAGCTCCTACGAGCAGTACTTC; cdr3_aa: CAGYSTSSYEQYF
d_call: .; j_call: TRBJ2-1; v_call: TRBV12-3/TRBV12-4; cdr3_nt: TGTGCGGGCAGGGCAGGGGCCTACAATGAGCAGTTCTTC; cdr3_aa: CAGRAGAYNEQFF
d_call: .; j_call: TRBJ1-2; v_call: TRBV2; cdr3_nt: TGTGCCAGCAGTGAGAGCGGTAACCTGGGGGGCTACACCTTC; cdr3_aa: CASSESGNLGGYTF
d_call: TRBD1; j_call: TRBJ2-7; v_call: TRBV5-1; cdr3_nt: TGCGCCAGCAGCTTGGGTGGACAGGGGGCCCGTAAGCAGTACTTC; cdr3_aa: CASSLGGQGARKQYF
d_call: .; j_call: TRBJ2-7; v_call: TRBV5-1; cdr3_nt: TGCGCCAGCAGCGGCGGACTTTACGAGCAGTACTTC; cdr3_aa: CASSGGLYEQYF